This T cell receptor beta chain derives from a study of blood T cell repertoires in COVID-19. Study information: Acute and convalescent COVID-19 samples came from the United States, Italy and Spain. Sample material is recorded as cDNA or gDNA derived from T cells, B-cell-depleted T cells, or PBMCs.

Using immunoSEQ multiplex PCR, the repertoire was profiled, and TCRdb retains in-frame clones only, with some absent. The table shows 390,000 or so clones, with 87% occurring only once. The CDR3 sequence is 13 residues long. CDR1 is DFQATT, CDR2 SNEGSKA, per germline (reference sequence). V lost 3 bases and J 2 bases, leaving 9 bases between the germline ends. Seattle's enrolled individuals joined amid active infection and were then monitored longitudinally. The TCR comes from a woman in her twenties or thirties with COVID-19, enrolled during active disease. The sample was peripheral blood. The chain couples TRBV20-1 to TRBJ2-3, with D unclear. Here the CDR3 reads CSASAEVTDTQYF. CDR3 DNA: TGCAGTGCTAGTGCCGAGGTCACAGATACGCAGTATTTT.